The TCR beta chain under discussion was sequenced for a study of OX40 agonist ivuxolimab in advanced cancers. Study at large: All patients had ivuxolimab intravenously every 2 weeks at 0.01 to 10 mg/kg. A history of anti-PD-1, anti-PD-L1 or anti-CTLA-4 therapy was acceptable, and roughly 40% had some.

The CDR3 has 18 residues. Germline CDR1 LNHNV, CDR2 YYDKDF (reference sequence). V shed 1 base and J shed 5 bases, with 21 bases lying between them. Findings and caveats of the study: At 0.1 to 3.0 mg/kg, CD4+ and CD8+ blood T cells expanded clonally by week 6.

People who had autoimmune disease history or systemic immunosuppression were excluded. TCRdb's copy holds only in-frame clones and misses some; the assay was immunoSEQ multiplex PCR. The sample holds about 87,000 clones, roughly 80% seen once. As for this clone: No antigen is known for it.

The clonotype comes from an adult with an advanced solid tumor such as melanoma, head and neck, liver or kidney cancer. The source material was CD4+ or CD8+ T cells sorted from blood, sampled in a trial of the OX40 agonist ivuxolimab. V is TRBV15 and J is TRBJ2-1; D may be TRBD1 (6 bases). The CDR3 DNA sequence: TGTGCCACCAGCAGAGGCCTCGGGGCAGGGGCAGAGGACAATGAGCAGTTCTTC. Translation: CATSRGLGAGAEDNEQFF.